The 5 T cell receptor beta chains listed next were all sequenced from one sample in a study of blood T cell repertoires in COVID-19. Clones were read by immunoSEQ multiplex PCR, and TCRdb kept only the in-frame ones, dropping some. Of under 550,000 clones detected, over 85% appear once; the ten largest clones hold more than 0.7%. Sequenced: peripheral blood. The receptors stem from a man aged 18 to 30 with COVID-19, enrolled during active disease.

CDR3 in amino acids: CADRGTNTGELFF. CDR3 nucleotides: TGTGCCGACCGAGGTACGAACACCGGGGAGCTGTTTTTT. The chain is built from TRBV5-3 and TRBJ2-2; D gene uncertain. TRBV5-3 is identified as an open reading frame with a role that is uncertain. Trimming took off 10 bases at V and 0 bases at J, with 10 bases between the two ends. The CDR3 is 13 residues long.

This chain joins TRBV29-1 and TRBJ2-5; weak D call: TRBD2 (6 bases). This CDR3 comprises 15 residues. Trimming took off 4 bases at V and 2 bases at J, with 17 bases between the two ends. The germline V gene has CDR1 SQVTM and CDR2 ANQGSEA. CDR3 region: CSVGIRGSRQETQYF. As DNA, the CDR3 is TGCAGCGTTGGGATTCGGGGGAGTAGGCAAGAGACCCAGTACTTC. Full variable domain (remainder filled in from reference TRBV29-1 and TRBJ2-5): SAVISQKPSRDICQRGTSLTIQCQVDSQVTMMFWYRQQPGQSLTLIATANQGSEATYESGFVIDKFPISRPNLTFSTLTVSNMSPEDSSIYLCSVGIRGSRQETQYFGPGTRLLVL.

J is TRBJ2-2 and V is TRBV7-2; D not certain. The CDR3 is 13 residues long. Trimming shortened V by 8 bases and J by 1 base, and 8 bases separated the two germline ends. Per the germline V gene, CDR1 is SGHTA and CDR2 is FQGNSA. CDR3 sequence (DNA): TGTGCCAGCCGCCCCGGGAACACCGGGGAGCTGTTTTTT. The encoded protein is CASRPGNTGELFF.

The chain has TRBV21-1 and TRBJ1-1; the table gives TRBD1 as D, unverified against the DNA. TRBV21-1 is listed as a pseudogene. The CDR3 is 14 amino acids. The CDR3 region is CASSKEGSNTEAFF. CDR3 coding DNA: TGTGCCAGCAGCAAAGAGGGGTCGAACACTGAAGCTTTCTTT.

V gene TRBV7-2 combines with J gene TRBJ1-2; D is uncertain. CDR1 is SGHTA and CDR2 is FQGNSA in the germline V gene. Trimming shortened V by 1 base and J by 4 bases, and 10 bases separated the two germline ends. CDR3 size: 14 residues. The CDR3 DNA sequence: TGTGCCAGCAGCTTAGTCCTCGCGTTCTATGGCTACACCTTC. Encoded protein: CASSLVLAFYGYTF.